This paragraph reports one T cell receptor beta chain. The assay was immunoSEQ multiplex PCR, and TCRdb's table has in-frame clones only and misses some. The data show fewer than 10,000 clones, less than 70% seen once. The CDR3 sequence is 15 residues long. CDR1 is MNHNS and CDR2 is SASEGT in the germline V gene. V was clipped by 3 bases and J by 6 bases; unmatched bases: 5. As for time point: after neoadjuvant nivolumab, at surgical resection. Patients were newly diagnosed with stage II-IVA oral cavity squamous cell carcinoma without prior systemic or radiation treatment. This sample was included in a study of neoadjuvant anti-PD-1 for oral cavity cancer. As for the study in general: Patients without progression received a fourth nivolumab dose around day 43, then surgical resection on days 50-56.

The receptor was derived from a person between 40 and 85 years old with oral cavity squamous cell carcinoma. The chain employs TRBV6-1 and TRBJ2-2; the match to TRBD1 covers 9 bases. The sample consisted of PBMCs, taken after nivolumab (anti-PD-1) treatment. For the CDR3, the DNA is TGTGCCAGCAGTGACGGGACAGGGAGGGCCGGGGAGCTGTTTTTT. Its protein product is CASSDGTGRAGELFF.